This entry features one TCR beta chain sequence. Its matching antigen is unknown. The record originates from a study of T cell repertoires in cytomegalovirus infection. At the level of the study: Shared public TCR beta signatures pointed to both CMV infection and a matching HLA type.

There are 16 residues in the CDR3. V was clipped by 4 bases and J by 8 bases; unmatched bases: 9. Germline CDR1 is MNHEY and CDR2 is SVGAGI. Study results and limitations: The study found HLA-C-restricted CMV-specific TCR beta clonotypes dominating the ex vivo response.

TCRdb re-called the reads through MiXCR, storing one row per CDR3 protein. The sample shows fewer than 950,000 distinct CDR3 sequences, 30% to 35% of them seen only once. The chain recombines TRBV6-5 with TRBJ2-1; 12 positions agree with TRBD2. This sequence originates from a human donor in good health (CMV status not recorded). Some clones in this sample may be carry-over from other donors' samples. The material sequenced was cultured CD8+ T cells from PBMCs, taken from culture after CMV antigen stimulation. The CDR3 reads CASSSLLAGGLYEQFF. For the CDR3, the DNA is TGTGCCAGCAGTTCGCTTCTAGCGGGGGGGCTCTATGAGCAGTTCTTC.